These T cell receptor beta chains were read from a single sample in a study of T cell responses to AZD1222 COVID-19 vaccine. Measured with immunoSEQ multiplex PCR; TCRdb has only the in-frame clones, and not every one. The sample contains 60,000 to 100,000 clones, just over 90% of which appear only once. Source: peripheral blood, taken on day 0 of MenACWY control vaccination. All receptors derive from an adult in good health. CDR3s include the opening cysteine and the closing phenylalanine or tryptophan. D genes are given only for firm matches. Not all rows give a size; the values are once, few, many and, for expanded clones, a class.

NA,TRBJ1-4,NA,TRBV5-8,CASSVWANEKLFF,TGTGCCAGTAGCGTTTGGGCTAATGAAAAACTGTTTTTT
NA,TRBJ2-7,NA,TRBV9,CASSVEGGLGYEQYF,TGTGCCAGCAGCGTAGAAGGGGGTCTCGGCTACGAGCAGTACTTC
NA,TRBJ2-3,NA,TRBV5-1,CASSFGGSTDTQYF,TGCGCCAGCAGCTTCGGCGGGAGCACAGATACGCAGTATTTT
TRBD1,TRBJ2-7,NA,TRBV27,CASSSVTGSYEQYF,TGTGCCAGCAGCTCAGTGACAGGGTCCTACGAGCAGTACTTC
NA,TRBJ2-3,NA,TRBV29-1,CSVESSSGSDTQYF,TGCAGCGTTGAATCAAGTTCAGGGTCAGATACGCAGTATTTT
TRBD1,TRBJ2-5,NA,TRBV6-2/TRBV6-3,CASSSPRDRQETQYF,TGTGCCAGCAGTTCACCCCGGGACAGACAAGAGACCCAGTACTTC
TRBD1,TRBJ1-1,once,TRBV27,CASSPDRARFRFTEAFF,TGTGCCAGCAGTCCGGACAGGGCGCGGTTTCGGTTCACTGAAGCTTTCTTT
NA,TRBJ2-5,NA,TRBV10-3,CAISSREQETQYF,TGTGCCATCAGTAGCCGGGAGCAAGAGACCCAGTACTTC
NA,TRBJ1-1,NA,TRBV5-5,CASSLQALPNTEAFF,TGTGCCAGCAGCTTGCAGGCACTTCCTAACACTGAAGCTTTCTTT
TRBD2,TRBJ2-1,NA,TRBV5-3,CARSEGTSVQFF,TGTGCCAGAAGCGAGGGGACTAGCGTGCAGTTCTTC
NA,TRBJ1-6,NA,TRBV19,CASTGTGGSYNSPLHF,TGTGCCAGTACCGGGACCGGAGGATCGTATAATTCACCCCTCCACTTT
NA,TRBJ2-7,NA,TRBV18,CASSPPGTSLEQYF,TGTGCCAGCTCACCTCCAGGGACATCCCTCGAGCAGTACTTC
NA,TRBJ2-7,NA,TRBV2,CASSEEGNGPYEQYF,TGTGCCAGCAGTGAGGAGGGGAATGGACCCTACGAGCAGTACTTC
TRBD2,TRBJ2-7,NA,TRBV6-1,CASSDPSGSDYEQYF,TGTGCCAGCAGTGACCCTAGCGGGTCAGATTACGAGCAGTACTTC
NA,TRBJ1-5,NA,TRBV7-9,CASSFGTANQPQHF,TGTGCCAGCAGCTTTGGAACAGCGAATCAGCCCCAGCATTTT
TRBD1,TRBJ1-5,NA,TRBV2,CASSGDSVNQPQHF,TGTGCCAGCAGTGGGGACAGCGTCAATCAGCCCCAGCATTTT
TRBD1,TRBJ2-5,NA,TRBV5-6,CASSQDRATQYF,TGTGCCAGCAGCCAGGACAGGGCGACCCAGTACTTC
NA,TRBJ2-2,NA,TRBV7-6,CASSLRPAGGLGGTGELFF,TGTGCCAGCAGCTTAAGACCCGCCGGAGGCCTAGGTGGCACCGGGGAGCTGTTTTTT
NA,TRBJ2-7,NA,TRBV6-2/TRBV6-3,CASSPQMIGYEQYF,TGTGCCAGCAGCCCACAAATGATAGGCTACGAGCAGTACTTC
NA,TRBJ1-5,NA,TRBV2,CASSEKQGHKRRNQPQHF,TGTGCCAGCAGTGAAAAACAGGGTCATAAGCGAAGGAATCAGCCCCAGCATTTT
TRBD2,TRBJ2-2,NA,TRBV5-1,CASRQALAGTGELFF,TGCGCCAGCAGGCAAGCACTAGCGGGAACCGGGGAGCTGTTTTTT
TRBD1,TRBJ2-1,NA,TRBV11-1,CASSPRSGQTYNEQFF,TGTGCCAGCAGCCCCCGTTCGGGACAGACATACAATGAGCAGTTCTTC
TRBD2,TRBJ2-1,NA,TRBV3-1/TRBV3-2,CASSPGLAGDNEQFF,TGTGCCAGCAGCCCCGGACTAGCGGGAGACAATGAGCAGTTCTTC
TRBD1,TRBJ2-2,NA,TRBV7-3,CASATGQDTGELFF,TGTGCCAGTGCGACAGGGCAAGACACCGGGGAGCTGTTTTTT
NA,TRBJ1-1,NA,TRBV6-5,CASTRGTEAFF,TGTGCCAGCACGAGGGGCACTGAAGCTTTCTTT
TRBD1,TRBJ1-6,NA,TRBV19,CASSPGTGSMNNSPLHF,TGTGCCAGTAGTCCCGGGACAGGATCGATGAATAATTCACCCCTCCACTTT
TRBD1,TRBJ1-1,NA,TRBV5-1,CASRVGQLNTEAFF,TGCGCCAGCAGGGTGGGACAGCTGAACACTGAAGCTTTCTTT